This T cell receptor (beta chain) is drawn from a study of naive and memory T cell subsets. CDR3 length: 15 residues. Deletions cut 8 bases from V and 6 bases from J, with 19 bases between. The germline V gene has CDR1 WSHSY and CDR2 SAAADI. There are a few counts of this clonotype. Both TRBC1 and TRBC2 were covered by a beta constant-region primer of two equimolar oligonucleotides. TCRdb passed the UMI-ligation and nested PCR reads through MiXCR, listing each CDR3 protein once. The data hold 150,000 or so distinct CDR3 sequences, with approximately 15% observed a single time. CD8 T cells were positively selected from what remained after CD4 positive selection.

The chain recombines TRBV10-2 with TRBJ2-2; D is perhaps TRBD2 (5 bases). Sequenced: naive CD4+ T cells from blood. This clonotype was sampled from a human donor in good health. The CDR3 protein is CASALRGYMAGELFF. DNA for the CDR3: TGCGCCAGCGCCCTCCGAGGGTATATGGCCGGGGAGCTGTTTTTT.